The sequence of this T cell receptor (beta chain) was determined in a study of CD8 T cells in Susac syndrome. Study-level findings and limits: The authors found no clonal expansion in Susac syndrome CD4+ T cell repertoires.

Germline CDR1 SGHNT, CDR2 YYREEE (reference sequence). V gave up 3 bases and J gave up 7 bases, with 8 bases separating them. This CDR3 has 12 amino acids. With random hexamers, 0.5 to 1 ug RNA was reverse transcribed. Amplification of TCR beta CDR3 by immunoSEQ multiplex PCR spanned 54 Vbeta and 13 Jbeta. TCRdb re-analysed the immunoSEQ multiplex PCR reads in MiXCR, keeping a single row per CDR3 protein. The data show 100,000 or so distinct CDR3 sequences, with over 90% seen just once and 0.3% to 0.35% held by the top ten. Regarding this clonotype: Its antigen is as yet unknown.

The chain combines TRBV5-4 with TRBJ2-1; the D call may be TRBD1 or TRBD2 (5 bases each). The sample was CD4+ T cells from PBMCs. The TCR sequence derives from a human donor with Susac syndrome. The CDR3 protein is CASSWGNNEQFF. The DNA of the CDR3 is TGTGCCAGCAGCTGGGGGAATAATGAGCAGTTCTTC.